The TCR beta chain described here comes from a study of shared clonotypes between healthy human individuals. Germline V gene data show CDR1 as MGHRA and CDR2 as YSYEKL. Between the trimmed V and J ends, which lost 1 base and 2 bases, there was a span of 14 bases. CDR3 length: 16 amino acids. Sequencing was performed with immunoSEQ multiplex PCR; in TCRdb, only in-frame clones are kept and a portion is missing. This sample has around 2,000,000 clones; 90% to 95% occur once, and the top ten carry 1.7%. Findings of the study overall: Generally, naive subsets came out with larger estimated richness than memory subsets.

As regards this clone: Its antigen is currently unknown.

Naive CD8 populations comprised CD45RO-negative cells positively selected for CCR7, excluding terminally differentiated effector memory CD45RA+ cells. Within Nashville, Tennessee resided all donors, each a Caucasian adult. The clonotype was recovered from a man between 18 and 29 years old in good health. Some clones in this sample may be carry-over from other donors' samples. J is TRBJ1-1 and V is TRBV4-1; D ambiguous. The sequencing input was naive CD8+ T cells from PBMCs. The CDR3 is CASSQADRARNTEAFF. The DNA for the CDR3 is TGCGCCAGCAGCCAAGCAGATAGGGCGCGAAACACTGAAGCTTTCTTT.